A selection of T cell receptor beta chains follows, all from one sample in a study of regulatory T cells in long-lasting Graves disease. TCRdb fed the multiplex PCR reads into MiXCR, producing one record per CDR3 protein. The sample has approximately 400,000 distinct CDR3 sequences; under 15% are singletons. The same data also went into a second study, on T cells in Graves' hyperthyroidism and ophthalmopathy.

The sequences come from peripheral blood mononuclear cells (PBMCs), collected at new diagnosis, from a patient treated with antithyroid drugs. These receptors all come from a woman in her 30s with Graves disease. CDR3s leave out the opening cysteine and the closing phenylalanine or tryptophan.

v_gene	CDR3aa
TRBV24-1	ATSDLGLAGGGQETQY
TRBV20-1	SAEDGGVGETQY
TRBV11-3	ASSLDPATGYNEQF
TRBV6-5	ASSYPRDREVGRNEQF
TRBV5-6	ASSFRLAGAYNEQF
TRBV29-1	SVVLIGPGKGTYEQY
TRBV5-1	ASSLEQNKAF
TRBV20-1	SATPQRNGGEQF
TRBV11-3	ASSLTNMNTEAF
TRBV20-1	SARLAGPWDEQF
TRBV28	ASSSPGQGADTQY
TRBV12-3/TRBV12-4	ASTTLWGAADYGYT
TRBV28	ASSENLPYTGTGGREGELF
TRBV20-1	SALGLAGAGETQY
TRBV5-1	ASSLGSANTGELF
TRBV19	ASSRGALRNTEAF
TRBV18	ASSPPPSQETQY
TRBV28	ASSSRTASNQPQH
TRBV28	ASSPWGTQDATNEKLF
TRBV2	ASRISPLSGNTIY
TRBV12-3/TRBV12-4	AGSLGGSPGYGYT
TRBV2	ASGHQNTEAF
TRBV19	ASTTQGRYGYT
TRBV2	ASSEGPWGEAF
TRBV2	ASRRFTAPSYEQY
TRBV20-1	SAWATTNTGELF
TRBV7-9	ASSLSAAEQY
TRBV12-3/TRBV12-4	ASTSGGPNEQY
TRBV20-1	SARDWGGTVVHGYT
TRBV9	ASSVAGLAGPGELF
TRBV29-1	SVVLPEEAEQY
TRBV29-1	SVEDKTGAVTQY
TRBV6-1	ASSRDSYNEQF
TRBV2	ASKRTGNEKLF
TRBV5-1	ASSFGTSGSVQETQY
TRBV10-3	AISEGEGTEAF
TRBV5-4	ASSFWGMETDTQY
TRBV29-1	SVEGAGGLGQY